The 12 T cell receptor beta chains below all came from one sample that was sequenced in a study of cytomegalovirus exposure and HLA in healthy donors. A multiplex PCR was run with 60 Vbeta primers and 13 Jbeta primers. The repertoire was sequenced with immunoSEQ multiplex PCR; TCRdb's copy has only in-frame clones and lacks some. The sample records 140,000 to 150,000 clones, over 60% being singletons. Sequencing input: PBMCs. The receptors derive from a woman in her twenties or thirties in good health and CMV-seronegative.

The chain recombines TRBV13 with TRBJ1-3, with D maybe TRBD1 (5 bases). The CDR3 loop spans 15 amino acids. The V end was cut by 4 bases, the J end by 2 bases, with 12 bases between. In germline, CDR1 is PRHDT, CDR2 FYEKMQ (reference sequence). The CDR3 coding sequence is TGTGCCAGCAGCTCCCCTGGGGGGGCTGGAAACACCATATATTTT. This sequence encodes CASSSPGGAGNTIYF.

This clone was found a few times. The chain has TRBV6-6 and TRBJ2-7, with 10 bases aligning to TRBD1. CDR1 MNHNY and CDR2 SVGAGI come from the germline V gene (reference sequence). The V and J ends lost 9 bases and 3 bases, in that order; junction bases with no gene match: 8. There are 14 residues in the CDR3. The CDR3 DNA reads TGTGCCAGTTCACCGGGACAGGGGCTCTACGAGCAGTACTTC. Protein: CASSPGQGLYEQYF.

V is TRBV27 and J is TRBJ1-1, with 8 bases that match TRBD1. J lost 1 base, V lost 3 bases, and 4 bases had no gene match. The CDR3 loop spans 15 amino acids. Germline CDR1 MNHEY, CDR2 SMNVEV (reference sequence). The CDR3 here is CASSFATGENTEAFF. CDR3 nucleotides: TGTGCCAGCAGTTTTGCGACAGGGGAGAACACTGAAGCTTTCTTT.

This chain links TRBV30 with TRBJ1-4; D remains ambiguous. From germline, CDR1 is GTSNPN and CDR2 SVGIG (reference sequence). This CDR3 has 12 amino acids. CDR3 region: CARAQTNEKLFF. The CDR3 nucleotides are TGTGCTCGAGCCCAAACTAATGAAAAACTGTTTTTT.

This chain uses TRBV5-6 with TRBJ1-1, with D possibly TRBD1 on 6 matching bases. CDR1 and CDR2 (germline): SGHDT, YYEEEE. This CDR3 contains 13 residues. Between the trimmed V and J ends, which lost 1 base and 10 bases, there was a span of 14 bases. CDR3 protein: CASSLWGGGGAFF. Here the CDR3 DNA reads TGTGCCAGCAGCTTGTGGGGCGGGGGCGGAGCTTTCTTT.

The table lists this clone with a few counts. V usage is TRBV5-1 and J usage is TRBJ2-3; the D is unclear. This CDR3 is 13 amino acids long. V was trimmed by 0 bases and J by 4 bases, leaving 6 bases between them. The V gene's germline CDR1 is SGHRS and CDR2 YFSETQ. The chain's CDR3 is CASSLESADTQYF. The CDR3 DNA reads as TGCGCCAGCAGCTTGGAGTCGGCAGATACGCAGTATTTT.

The chain has TRBV5-6 and TRBJ2-7; D gene uncertain. Looked up from germline, CDR1 is SGHDT and CDR2 is YYEEEE. CDR3 length: 13 amino acids. V was cut by 1 base and J by 2 bases, with 7 bases left in between. In nucleotides, the CDR3 is TGTGCCAGCAGCTTGATCCGTACCTACGAGCAGTACTTC. Protein: CASSLIRTYEQYF. Looking up the rest from reference TRBV5-6 and TRBJ2-7 gives the full variable domain: DAGVTQSPTHLIKTRGQQVTLRCSPKSGHDTVSWYQQALGQGPQFIFQYYEEEERQRGNFPDRFSGHQFPNYSSELNVNALLLGDSALYLCASSLIRTYEQYFGPGTRLTVT.

The chain employs TRBV4-1 and TRBJ2-1, with 10 bases identical to TRBD1. The V gene end was trimmed by 8 bases and the J gene end by 3 bases; junction bases not matched to a gene: 1. CDR1 MGHRA and CDR2 YSYEKL come from the germline V gene. The CDR3 runs 13 residues. The CDR3 DNA follows: TGCGCCAGCGGGACAGGGGACTACAATGAGCAGTTCTTC. Translated: CASGTGDYNEQFF.

The chain combines TRBV10-2 with TRBJ2-7, with D unclear. The CDR3 length is 15 residues. CDR1 WSHSY and CDR2 SAAADI come from the germline V gene. The ends were cut back, 3 bases at V and 4 bases at J, with 16 bases in the middle. The CDR3 sequence is CASSDLKETSYEQYF. CDR3 bases: TGCGCCAGCAGTGATTTAAAGGAGACTTCATACGAGCAGTACTTC.

This sequence joins TRBV19 and TRBJ1-4; possible D gene TRBD1, 5 bases. Trimming pared 5 bases from V and 8 bases from J, leaving 9 bases between. The CDR3 consists of 12 residues. Looked up from germline, CDR1 is LNHDA and CDR2 is SQIVND (reference sequence). The CDR3: CASSPRGEKLFF. The CDR3 bases are TGTGCCAGTAGTCCCCGGGGGGAAAAACTGTTTTTT.

In this sample, this clone turned up a few times. The chain has TRBV6-5 and TRBJ1-1; D is perhaps TRBD1 (6 bases). The germline V gene has CDR1 MNHEY and CDR2 SVGAGI. CDR3 length: 14 amino acids. V shed 6 bases and J shed 6 bases, with 17 bases lying between them. CDR3 nucleotide sequence: TGTGCCAGCAGCACCTCTGGGGGGGCGGCTGAAGCTTTCTTT. Its translation is CASSTSGGAAEAFF.

The chain carries TRBV10-3 and TRBJ1-3; D gene uncertain. Per the germline V gene, CDR1 is ENHRY and CDR2 is SYGVKD. V was trimmed by 6 bases and J by 0 bases, leaving 6 bases between them. CDR3 length equals 13 residues. The CDR3 sequence: CAIRTHSGNTIYF. CDR3 DNA: TGTGCCATCAGGACACACTCTGGAAACACCATATATTTT.